This T cell receptor (beta chain) was identified during a study of CD8 T cells in Susac syndrome. The patients who served as multiple sclerosis controls were treatment-naive and had stable or active relapsing-remitting disease that fulfilled the revised McDonald criteria. RNA totalling about 0.5 to 1 ug underwent reverse transcription with random hexamers. TCRdb re-derived calls from the immunoSEQ multiplex PCR reads in MiXCR, one entry per CDR3 protein. Of about 430,000 distinct CDR3 sequences in the sample, approximately 85% were seen once. This CDR3 has 12 residues. Trimming cost V 4 bases and J 6 bases, with 8 bases left between them. Germline CDR1 reads MNHEY; CDR2 reads SMNVEV (reference sequence).

This chain uses TRBV27 with TRBJ2-3; D call uncertain. This sequence was found in a human donor with multiple sclerosis. The sample taken for sequencing was CD8+ T cells from PBMCs. The CDR3 is CASSSYRDTQYF. The DNA for the CDR3 is TGTGCCAGCAGTTCGTATCGGGATACGCAGTATTTT.